These 20 T cell receptor beta chains share one sample of origin, sequenced in a study of PD-L1 blockade in urothelial cancer. Profiled with immunoSEQ multiplex PCR; TCRdb holds only in-frame clones, not every one. The sample yields around 100,000 clones, 70% to 90% seen once. Sequenced material: PBMCs, taken around atezolizumab (anti-PD-L1) treatment. The source is a man between 50 and 59 years old with urothelial cancer.

The chain links TRBV28 to TRBJ2-6; D gene uncertain. The CDR3 is 17 residues long. Germline-derived CDR1 and CDR2 are MDHEN and SYDVKM. Trimming shortened V by 1 base and J by 1 base, and 11 bases separated the two germline ends. The CDR3 sequence: CASSLLVGLSGANVLTF. The CDR3 DNA is TGTGCCAGCAGTTTATTGGTTGGGCTTTCTGGGGCCAACGTCCTGACTTTC.

This clone was counted a single time. The chain has TRBV18 and TRBJ2-1; TRBD1 is a possible D gene (6 bases). The CDR3 has 13 residues. The V gene's germline CDR1 is KGHSH and CDR2 LQKENI. Trimming pared 5 bases from V and 3 bases from J, leaving 8 bases between. This CDR3 is CASSGGGYNEQFF. The CDR3 nucleotides are TGTGCCAGCTCAGGGGGCGGCTACAATGAGCAGTTCTTC. Together with reference TRBV18 and TRBJ2-1, the CDR3 gives the full variable domain: NAGVMQNPRHLVRRRGQEARLRCSPMKGHSHVYWYRQLPEEGLKFMVYLQKENIIDESGMPKERFSAEFPKEGPSILRIQQVVRGDSAAYFCASSGGGYNEQFFGPGTRLTVL.

This clone was picked up a small number of times. The rearrangement links TRBV7-2 to TRBJ2-7; D is undetermined. Germline lookup yields CDR1 SGHTA and CDR2 FQGNSA. The CDR3 has 11 amino acids. V lost 2 bases to trimming and J lost 9 bases, with 8 bases between them. The CDR3 sequence is CASSLQHAQYF. The CDR3 DNA reads TGTGCCAGCAGCTTACAACACGCGCAGTACTTC. The whole variable domain, filled in from reference TRBV7-2 and TRBJ2-7, reads GAGVSQSPSNKVTEKGKDVELRCDPISGHTALYWYRQSLGQGLEFLIYFQGNSAPDKSGLPSDRFSAERTGGSVSTLTIQRTQQEDSAVYLCASSLQHAQYFGPGTRLTVT.

Concerning this clone: Other nucleotide sequences from this sample produce the same CDR3. V and J are TRBV5-4 and TRBJ2-5, with 10 bases that match TRBD1. Germline values: CDR1 SGHNT, CDR2 YYREEE (reference sequence). The CDR3 totals 13 residues. The V segment lost 4 bases and the J segment 5 bases; nucleotides outside the gene matches: 2. CDR3 residues: CASSPTGGETQYF. The CDR3 bases are TGTGCCAGCAGCCCGACAGGGGGCGAGACCCAGTACTTC.

The chain joins TRBV5-5 to TRBJ1-5, with TRBD1 matching over 7 bases. This CDR3 contains 14 residues. With 3 bases clipped from V and 4 bases from J, the junction kept 4 bases outside the gene matches. Germline V gene sequence: CDR1 SGHKS, CDR2 YYEKEE (reference sequence). The CDR3 protein is CASSWGQSNQPQHF. DNA of the CDR3: TGTGCCAGCAGCTGGGGACAGTCAAATCAGCCCCAGCATTTT.

The rearrangement joins TRBV9 to TRBJ2-1; 7 bases map to TRBD2. Trimming took 0 bases from V and 6 from J; bases not matched to a gene: 6. The length of the CDR3 is 15 residues. CDR1 and CDR2 from the germline V gene are SGDLS and YYNGEE. The CDR3 DNA reads as TGTGCCAGCAGCGTAGCCCCGGGACTAAGCAATGAGCAGTTCTTC. Translating gives CASSVAPGLSNEQFF.

The V gene is TRBV6-6, the J gene TRBJ1-3, with D unresolved. The CDR3 runs 12 residues. Germline V lookup: CDR1 MNHNY, CDR2 SVGAGI (reference sequence). V was cut by 0 bases and J by 12 bases, with 9 bases left in between. CDR3 in amino acids: CASSYSNSGIYF. As DNA, the CDR3 is TGTGCCAGCAGTTACTCGAACAGCGGCATATATTTT.

V usage is TRBV15 and J usage is TRBJ2-5, with D perhaps matching TRBD2 (6 bases). The CDR3 is 13 residues long. Germline loops: CDR1 LNHNV, CDR2 YYDKDF (reference sequence). Trimming left V 5 bases short and J 5 bases short, with 12 bases between. The CDR3 sequence is CATSGIAAETQYF. CDR3 nucleotide sequence: TGTGCCACCAGCGGGATAGCGGCGGAGACCCAGTACTTC.

This chain connects TRBV7-2 to TRBJ2-3; D not resolved. V was shortened by 1 base and J by 7 bases, with 6 bases between the two germline ends. This CDR3 spans 12 amino acids. Germline CDR1 is SGHTA and CDR2 is FQGNSA. DNA of the CDR3: TGTGCCAGCAGCTTAGGCGGTCATACGCAGTATTTT. It encodes CASSLGGHTQYF. The full variable domain, with the rest looked up from reference TRBV7-2 and TRBJ2-3, is GAGVSQSPSNKVTEKGKDVELRCDPISGHTALYWYRQSLGQGLEFLIYFQGNSAPDKSGLPSDRFSAERTGGSVSTLTIQRTQQEDSAVYLCASSLGGHTQYFGPGTRLTVL.

This chain uses TRBV11-1 with TRBJ1-3; 9 positions agree with TRBD1. Germline-derived CDR1 and CDR2 are SGHAT and FQDESV (reference sequence). The CDR3 length is 19 residues. The V and J ends lost 5 bases and 0 bases, in that order; junction bases with no gene match: 14. The CDR3 coding sequence is TGTGCCAGCAGCGCCGGGACAGGGAGATCGTCGAACTCTGGAAACACCATATATTTT. The encoded protein is CASSAGTGRSSNSGNTIYF.

The chain links TRBV18 to TRBJ1-1, with TRBD1 matching over 11 bases. The CDR3 runs 17 residues. Germline CDR1 and CDR2: KGHSH and LQKENI. V lost 6 bases and J lost 5; bases outside the gene matches: 14. DNA for the CDR3: TGTGCCAGCTCCCGAGGTAGCGGACAGGGGGCGCTTACTGAAGCTTTCTTT. Protein product: CASSRGSGQGALTEAFF.

The rearrangement links TRBV7-8 to TRBJ2-3; 7 nucleotides match TRBD1. The CDR3 sequence is 15 residues long. J lost 14 bases, V lost 0 bases, and 14 bases had no gene match. CDR1 and CDR2 (germline): SGHVS, FQNEAQ. CDR3 sequence: CASSLAQTGPLDRYF. CDR3 bases: TGTGCCAGCAGCTTAGCCCAGACAGGGCCCCTCGACAGGTATTTT.

The chain carries TRBV2 and TRBJ2-1; 8 bases align to TRBD2. CDR1 SNHLY and CDR2 FYNNEI come from the germline V gene. The CDR3 extends over 17 amino acids. V gave up 6 bases and J gave up 0 bases; unmatched junction bases: 10. The DNA for the CDR3 is TGTGCCAGCAGCCGCGGCGGGGGGCTTAGCTCCTACAATGAGCAGTTCTTC. Its protein product is CASSRGGGLSSYNEQFF. The entire variable domain, with the rest obtained from reference TRBV2 and TRBJ2-1, is as follows: EPEVTQTPSHQVTQMGQEVILRCVPISNHLYFYWYRQILGQKVEFLVSFYNNEISEKSEIFDDQFSVERPDGSNFTLKIRSTKLEDSAMYFCASSRGGGLSSYNEQFFGPGTRLTVL.

This sequence joins TRBV6-1 and TRBJ1-6, with a possible D match to TRBD1 (5 bases). The V end lost 1 base, the J end lost 10 bases, and 20 bases lay between the germline ends. Germline V gene data show CDR1 as MNHNS and CDR2 as SASEGT. The CDR3 is made up of 17 amino acids. The CDR3 sequence is CASSEGGLTRTRSPLHF. Here the CDR3 DNA reads TGTGCCAGCAGTGAAGGGGGACTGACACGGACTCGATCACCCCTCCACTTT.

This rearrangement joins TRBV7-8 to TRBJ2-7; the match to TRBD1 covers 11 bases. The V and J ends lost 1 base and 0 bases, in that order; junction bases with no gene match: 5. CDR1 and CDR2 from the germline V gene are SGHVS and FQNEAQ. The CDR3 loop spans 17 amino acids. CDR3 in DNA: TGTGCCAGCAGCTTAGGGACAGGGGGCCTTAGCTCCTACGAGCAGTACTTC. It specifies CASSLGTGGLSSYEQYF. Full variable domain (missing parts from reference TRBV7-8 and TRBJ2-7): GAGVSQSPRYKVAKRGQDVALRCDPISGHVSLFWYQQALGQGPEFLTYFQNEAQLDKSGLPSDRFFAERPEGSVSTLKIQRTQQEDSAVYLCASSLGTGGLSSYEQYFGPGTRLTVT.

The chain links TRBV4-1 to TRBJ2-7; 8 nucleotides agree with TRBD1. There are 16 residues in the CDR3. V was clipped by 6 bases and J by 3 bases; unmatched bases: 13. The germline CDR1 and CDR2 sequences are MGHRA and YSYEKL. The DNA of the CDR3 is TGCGCCAGCAGTCCAATCCCCGGGACAGGCTTCTACGAGCAGTACTTC. Amino acids: CASSPIPGTGFYEQYF.

The V gene is TRBV5-1, the J gene TRBJ2-1, with 8 bases that match TRBD1. The CDR3 runs to 15 residues. Germline values: CDR1 SGHRS, CDR2 YFSETQ. The V segment lost 4 bases and the J segment 6 bases; nucleotides outside the gene matches: 9. CDR3 residues: CASSAGTGTANEQFF. DNA for the CDR3: TGCGCCAGCAGCGCCGGGACAGGAACAGCCAATGAGCAGTTCTTC.

V gene TRBV28 combines with J gene TRBJ2-3; 8 bases agree with TRBD1. Germline trimming cut 3 bases from V and 2 bases from J; bases unmatched to any gene: 4. CDR1 is MDHEN, CDR2 SYDVKM, per germline. The CDR3 has 15 amino acids. CDR3 nucleotides: TGTGCCAGCAGTTTGAGACAGGGGCACACAGATACGCAGTATTTT. As protein: CASSLRQGHTDTQYF. Looking up the rest from reference TRBV28 and TRBJ2-3 gives the full variable domain: DVKVTQSSRYLVKRTGEKVFLECVQDMDHENMFWYRQDPGLGLRLIYFSYDVKMKEKGDIPEGYSVSREKKERFSLILESASTNQTSMYLCASSLRQGHTDTQYFGPGTRLTVL.

The rearrangement uses TRBV28 and TRBJ2-7, with 10 bases aligning to TRBD2. Germline trimming cut 3 bases from V and 3 bases from J; bases unmatched to any gene: 5. Germline V gene data show CDR1 as MDHEN and CDR2 as SYDVKM. The CDR3 sequence is 15 residues long. The CDR3 loop reads CASSFTLAGVYEQYF. Written as DNA, the CDR3 is TGTGCCAGCAGTTTTACGCTAGCGGGAGTCTACGAGCAGTACTTC.

This rearrangement joins TRBV6-4 to TRBJ2-2, with 7 nucleotides matching TRBD1. The CDR3 spans 15 residues. J lost 4 bases, V lost 6 bases, and 8 bases had no gene match. Germline lookup yields CDR1 MRHNA and CDR2 SNTAGT. This CDR3 reads CASRAGTDSTGELFF. CDR3 coding DNA: TGTGCCAGCAGAGCCGGGACAGATAGCACCGGGGAGCTGTTTTTT.